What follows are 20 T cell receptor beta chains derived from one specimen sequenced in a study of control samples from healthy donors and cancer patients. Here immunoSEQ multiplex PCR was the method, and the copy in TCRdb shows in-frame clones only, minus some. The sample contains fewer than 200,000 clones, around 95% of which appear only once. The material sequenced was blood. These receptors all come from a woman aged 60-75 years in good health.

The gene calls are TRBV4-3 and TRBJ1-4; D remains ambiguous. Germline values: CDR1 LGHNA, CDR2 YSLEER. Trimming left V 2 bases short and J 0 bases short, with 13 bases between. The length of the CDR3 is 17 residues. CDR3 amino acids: CASSQWPGFTTNEKLFF. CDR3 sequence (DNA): TGCGCCAGCAGCCAATGGCCGGGTTTCACAACTAATGAAAAACTGTTTTTT.

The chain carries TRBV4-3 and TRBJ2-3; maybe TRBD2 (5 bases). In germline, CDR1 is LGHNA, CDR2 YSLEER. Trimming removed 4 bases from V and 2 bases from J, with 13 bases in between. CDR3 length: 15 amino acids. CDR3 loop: CASSRQADFTDTQYF. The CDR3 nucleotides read TGCGCCAGCAGCCGACAAGCGGATTTCACAGATACGCAGTATTTT.

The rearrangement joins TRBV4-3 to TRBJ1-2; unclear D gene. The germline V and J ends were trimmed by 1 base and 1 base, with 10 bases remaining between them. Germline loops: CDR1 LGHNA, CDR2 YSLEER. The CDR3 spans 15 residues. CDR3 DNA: TGCGCCAGCAGCCAAGGACGGAGCCTTAACTATGGCTACACCTTC. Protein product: CASSQGRSLNYGYTF.

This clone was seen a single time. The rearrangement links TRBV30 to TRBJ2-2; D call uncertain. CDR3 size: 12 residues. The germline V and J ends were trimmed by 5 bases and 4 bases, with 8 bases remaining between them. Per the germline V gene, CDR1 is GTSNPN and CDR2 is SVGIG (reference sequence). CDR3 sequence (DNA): TGTGCCTGGGGAAAGTTCACCGGGGAGCTGTTTTTT. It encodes CAWGKFTGELFF.

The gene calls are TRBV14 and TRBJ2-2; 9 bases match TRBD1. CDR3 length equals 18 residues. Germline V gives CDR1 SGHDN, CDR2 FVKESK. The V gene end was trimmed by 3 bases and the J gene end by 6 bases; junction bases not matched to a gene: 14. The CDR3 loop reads CASSQVRPGTGPPGELFF. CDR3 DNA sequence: TGTGCCAGCAGCCAGGTTCGTCCCGGGACAGGGCCTCCCGGGGAGCTGTTTTTT.

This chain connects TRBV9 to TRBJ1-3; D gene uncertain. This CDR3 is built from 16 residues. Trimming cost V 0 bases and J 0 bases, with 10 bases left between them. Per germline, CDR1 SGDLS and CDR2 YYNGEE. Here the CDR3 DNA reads TGTGCCAGCAGCGTAGCGCTGAGGAGCTCTGGAAACACCATATATTTT. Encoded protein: CASSVALRSSGNTIYF.

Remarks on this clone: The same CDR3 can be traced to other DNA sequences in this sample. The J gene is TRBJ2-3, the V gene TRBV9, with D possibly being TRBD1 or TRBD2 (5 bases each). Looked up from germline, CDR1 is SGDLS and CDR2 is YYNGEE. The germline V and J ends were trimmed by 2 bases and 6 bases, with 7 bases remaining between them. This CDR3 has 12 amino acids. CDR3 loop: CASSVGTDTQYF. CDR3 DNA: TGTGCCAGCAGCGTGGGGACCGATACGCAGTATTTT.

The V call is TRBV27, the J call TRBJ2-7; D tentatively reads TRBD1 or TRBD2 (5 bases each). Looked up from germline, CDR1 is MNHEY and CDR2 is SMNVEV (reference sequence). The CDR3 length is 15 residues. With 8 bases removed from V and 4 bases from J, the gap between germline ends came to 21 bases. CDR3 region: CASAPRMIEGYEQYF. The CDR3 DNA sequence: TGTGCCAGCGCTCCTAGGATGATAGAGGGGTACGAGCAGTACTTC.

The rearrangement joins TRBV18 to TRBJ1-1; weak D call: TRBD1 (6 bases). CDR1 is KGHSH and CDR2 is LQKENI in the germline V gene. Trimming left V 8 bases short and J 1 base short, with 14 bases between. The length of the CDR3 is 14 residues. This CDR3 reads CASTDRFSNTEAFF. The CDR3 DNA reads TGTGCCAGCACAGACAGGTTTTCGAACACTGAAGCTTTCTTT.

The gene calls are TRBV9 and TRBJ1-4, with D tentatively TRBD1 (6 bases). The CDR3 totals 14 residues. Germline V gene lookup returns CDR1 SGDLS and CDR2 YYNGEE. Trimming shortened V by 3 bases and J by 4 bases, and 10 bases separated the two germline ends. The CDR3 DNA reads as TGTGCCAGCAGCGACCGGACAGATAATGAAAAACTGTTTTTT. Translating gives CASSDRTDNEKLFF. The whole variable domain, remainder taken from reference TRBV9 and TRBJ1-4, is DSGVTQTPKHLITATGQRVTLRCSPRSGDLSVYWYQQSLDQGLQFLIQYYNGEERAKGNILERFSAQQFPDLHSELNLSSLELGDSALYFCASSDRTDNEKLFFGSGTQLSVL.

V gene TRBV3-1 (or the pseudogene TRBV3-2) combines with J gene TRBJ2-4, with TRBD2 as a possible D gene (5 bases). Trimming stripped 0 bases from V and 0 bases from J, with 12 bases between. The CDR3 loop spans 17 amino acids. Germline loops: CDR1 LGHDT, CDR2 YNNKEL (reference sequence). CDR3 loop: CASSQELRGIAKNIQYF. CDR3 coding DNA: TGTGCCAGCAGCCAAGAATTGAGAGGGATAGCCAAAAACATTCAGTACTTC.

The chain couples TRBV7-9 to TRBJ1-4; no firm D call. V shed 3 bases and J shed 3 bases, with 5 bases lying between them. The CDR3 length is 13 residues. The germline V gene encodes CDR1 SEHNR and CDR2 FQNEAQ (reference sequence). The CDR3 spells CASSLSANEKLFF. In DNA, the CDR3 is TGTGCCAGCAGCTTGTCGGCTAATGAAAAACTGTTTTTT.

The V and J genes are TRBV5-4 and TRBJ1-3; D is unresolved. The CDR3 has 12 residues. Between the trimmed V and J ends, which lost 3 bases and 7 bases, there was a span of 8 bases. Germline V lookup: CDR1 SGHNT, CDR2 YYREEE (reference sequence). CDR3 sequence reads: CASSSDQNTIYF. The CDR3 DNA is TGTGCCAGCAGCTCGGACCAGAACACCATATATTTT.

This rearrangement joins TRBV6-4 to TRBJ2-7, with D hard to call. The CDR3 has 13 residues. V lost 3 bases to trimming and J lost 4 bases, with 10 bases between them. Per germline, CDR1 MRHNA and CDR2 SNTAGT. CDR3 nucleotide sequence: TGTGCCAGCAGTGAATTGTGGGGTTACGAGCAGTACTTC. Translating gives CASSELWGYEQYF.

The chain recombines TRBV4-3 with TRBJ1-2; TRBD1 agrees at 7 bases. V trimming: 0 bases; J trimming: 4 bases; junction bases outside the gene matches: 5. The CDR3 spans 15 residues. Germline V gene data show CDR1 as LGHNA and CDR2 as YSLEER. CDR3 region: CASSQDWQGGYGYTF. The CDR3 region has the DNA TGCGCCAGCAGCCAAGATTGGCAGGGGGGCTATGGCTACACCTTC.

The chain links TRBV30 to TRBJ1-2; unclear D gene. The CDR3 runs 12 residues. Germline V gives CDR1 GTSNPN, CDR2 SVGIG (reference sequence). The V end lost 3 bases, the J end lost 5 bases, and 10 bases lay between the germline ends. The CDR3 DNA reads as TGTGCCTGGAGGCGAGGGATTTATGGCTACACCTTC. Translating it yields CAWRRGIYGYTF.

CDR3 amino acids: CASSQITGTVNSPLHF. CDR3 coding DNA: TGTGCCAGCAGCCAGATCACCGGGACAGTTAATTCACCCCTCCACTTT. The chain is built from TRBV3-1 (or the pseudogene TRBV3-2) and TRBJ1-6; TRBD1 agrees at 7 bases. The CDR3 contains 16 residues. V lost 3 bases, J lost 6 bases, and 8 bases stayed unmatched. CDR1 and CDR2 (germline): LGHDT, YNNKEL (reference sequence).

The CDR3 is CASSLEVDTQYF. CDR3 nucleotide sequence: TGTGCCAGCAGCTTAGAAGTAGATACGCAGTATTTT. This rearrangement joins TRBV11-2 to TRBJ2-3; no firm D call. Germline V gene lookup returns CDR1 SGHAT and CDR2 FQNNGV. The V gene lost 0 bases and the J gene lost 5 bases, with 3 bases spanning the gap. The CDR3 runs 12 residues.

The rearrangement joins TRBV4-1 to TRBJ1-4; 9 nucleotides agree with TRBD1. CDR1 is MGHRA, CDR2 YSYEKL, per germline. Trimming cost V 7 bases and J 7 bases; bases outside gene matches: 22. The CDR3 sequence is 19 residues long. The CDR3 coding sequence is TGCGCCAGCAACCTTAGGATGAGGGGACAGGGAAGGGGAGGTGAAAAACTGTTTTTT. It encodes CASNLRMRGQGRGGEKLFF.

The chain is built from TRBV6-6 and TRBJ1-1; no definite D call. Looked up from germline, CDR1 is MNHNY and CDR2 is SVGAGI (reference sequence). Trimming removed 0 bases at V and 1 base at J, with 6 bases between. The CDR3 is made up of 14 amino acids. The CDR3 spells CASSYSEQNTEAFF. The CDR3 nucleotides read TGTGCCAGCAGTTACTCGGAGCAGAACACTGAAGCTTTCTTT.